The 25 T cell receptor beta chains in this list originate from one sample, sequenced in a study of cytomegalovirus exposure and HLA in healthy donors. A multiplex PCR was run with 60 Vbeta primers and 13 Jbeta primers. Sequencing was performed with immunoSEQ multiplex PCR; in TCRdb, only in-frame clones are kept and a portion is missing. The repertoire has approximately 170,000 clones, 68% of them found once; the top ten carry 3.5% to 5.5%. The specimen sequenced was PBMCs. These receptor sequences come from a young woman in good health and CMV-seropositive.

J is TRBJ2-7 and V is TRBV13, with D unclear. Per germline, CDR1 PRHDT and CDR2 FYEKMQ (reference sequence). The CDR3 sequence is 12 residues long. Trimming removed 2 bases at V and 5 bases at J, with 7 bases between. The CDR3 here is CASSLSLNEQYF. The CDR3 DNA is TGTGCCAGCAGCTTAAGCCTAAACGAGCAGTACTTC.

Of note for this clone: Other DNA variants within this sample encode the same CDR3. The chain uses TRBV7-8 and TRBJ2-7; 12 bases are a match to TRBD1. Germline V gene lookup returns CDR1 SGHVS and CDR2 FQNEAQ. The CDR3 length is 16 residues. The junction had 11 bases not matched to a gene; V was cut back by 6 bases and J by 5 bases. The DNA for the CDR3 is TGTGCCAGCAGTCCGTACTCCGGGACAGGGGGCAACGAGCAGTACTTC. Translation: CASSPYSGTGGNEQYF.

This clone was counted only a few times. The chain joins TRBV7-3 to TRBJ2-1, with 7 bases identical to TRBD2. Germline V lookup: CDR1 SGHTA, CDR2 FQGTGA. The ends lost 4 bases at V and 4 bases at J; junction bases unmatched: 4. This CDR3 contains 14 residues. DNA of the CDR3: TGTGCCAGCAGCTCGCTAGCGGATTACAATGAGCAGTTCTTC. Protein: CASSSLADYNEQFF.

The genes are TRBV28 and TRBJ1-5; 9 nucleotides align to TRBD1. V dropped 7 bases and J dropped 6; count of bases not matched to a gene: 7. This CDR3 spans 14 amino acids. The germline V gene encodes CDR1 MDHEN and CDR2 SYDVKM. CDR3 nucleotide sequence: TGTGCCAGCACCCTAGGGGACAGGGCTCAGCCCCAGCATTTT. Its translation: CASTLGDRAQPQHF.

This clone was recorded many times. This chain connects TRBV6-5 to TRBJ2-3; 8 bases map to TRBD1. The CDR3 consists of 14 residues. The V segment lost 5 bases and the J segment 11 bases; nucleotides outside the gene matches: 12. Germline V gives CDR1 MNHEY, CDR2 SVGAGI. CDR3 sequence: CASSPGTGDRRQYF. CDR3 DNA: TGTGCCAGCAGTCCGGGAACGGGGGACAGGAGGCAGTATTTT.

This sequence joins TRBV7-3 and TRBJ2-5, with 8 bases identical to TRBD2. V shed 5 bases, J shed 1 base, and the junction held 3 bases outside the gene matches. This CDR3 comprises 14 residues. Germline V gene lookup returns CDR1 SGHTA and CDR2 FQGTGA. CDR3 in amino acids: CASSTGGAQETQYF. CDR3 sequence (DNA): TGTGCCAGCAGCACCGGGGGGGCCCAAGAGACCCAGTACTTC.

This rearrangement joins TRBV30 to TRBJ1-3, with 8 bases fitting TRBD1. Trimming cost V 7 bases and J 3 bases; bases outside gene matches: 14. Germline V gene lookup returns CDR1 GTSNPN and CDR2 SVGIG (reference sequence). The length of the CDR3 is 16 residues. CDR3 region: CALRLAGGLGGNTIYF. CDR3 in DNA: TGTGCCTTACGGTTGGCAGGGGGCTTGGGTGGAAACACCATATATTTT.

This chain uses TRBV6-6 with TRBJ1-1; 8 positions match TRBD1. Trimming cost V 2 bases and J 6 bases; bases outside gene matches: 2. The CDR3 has 13 amino acids. Germline V lookup: CDR1 MNHNY, CDR2 SVGAGI (reference sequence). The CDR3: CASSYGQGSEAFF. CDR3 nucleotides: TGTGCCAGCAGTTACGGACAGGGATCTGAAGCTTTCTTT.

The genes are TRBV7-9 and TRBJ1-4, with D uncertain. The CDR3 extends over 14 amino acids. The V gene's germline CDR1 is SEHNR and CDR2 FQNEAQ (reference sequence). Trimming removed 4 bases at V and 8 bases at J, with 14 bases between. The CDR3 DNA reads TGTGCCAGCAGCTACCCGAGACGCGGAGAAAAACTGTTTTTT. Translation gives CASSYPRRGEKLFF.

The chain is built from TRBV28 and TRBJ1-2; D is ambiguous. The CDR3 loop spans 13 amino acids. Germline loops: CDR1 MDHEN, CDR2 SYDVKM. Trimming pared 8 bases from V and 8 bases from J, leaving 18 bases between. CDR3 nucleotides: TGTGCCAGCCGTGACGAGAGGGTTCAAGGCTACACCTTC. It yields the protein CASRDERVQGYTF.

On this clone itself: Other DNA sequences in this specimen translate into the identical CDR3. V is TRBV2 and J is TRBJ2-7; D might be TRBD2 (6 bases). The V end lost 1 base, the J end lost 0 bases, and 7 bases lay between the germline ends. Germline V gene lookup returns CDR1 SNHLY and CDR2 FYNNEI. CDR3 length equals 14 residues. CDR3 sequence: CASSEGGLSYEQYF. The CDR3 DNA reads TGTGCCAGCAGTGAAGGGGGACTCTCCTACGAGCAGTACTTC.

This chain uses TRBV7-9 with TRBJ2-7; 8 bases are shared with TRBD1. Germline V CDR1 and CDR2: SEHNR, FQNEAQ (reference sequence). CDR3 length: 19 residues. J lost 6 bases, V lost 4 bases, and 23 bases had no gene match. DNA for the CDR3: TGTGCCAGCAGCTCGTCAATTTCGGCCACAGGGGGTGCAGCCCTCGAGCAGTACTTC. As protein: CASSSSISATGGAALEQYF.

The V and J genes are TRBV7-3 and TRBJ1-1; D call uncertain. Germline V CDR1 and CDR2: SGHTA, FQGTGA. The length of the CDR3 is 15 residues. The V end was cut by 5 bases, the J end by 2 bases, with 15 bases between. CDR3 sequence: CASSRTGRGNTEAFF. CDR3 bases: TGTGCCAGCAGCCGAACCGGGAGAGGCAACACTGAAGCTTTCTTT.

The chain couples TRBV2 to TRBJ1-1, with 8 positions matching TRBD1. From germline, CDR1 is SNHLY and CDR2 FYNNEI. The CDR3 consists of 15 residues. The V gene end was trimmed by 3 bases and the J gene end by 0 bases; junction bases not matched to a gene: 3. CDR3 protein: CASSEWTGLNTEAFF. In DNA, the CDR3 is TGTGCCAGCAGTGAGTGGACAGGGCTGAACACTGAAGCTTTCTTT. Full variable domain (rest looked up from reference TRBV2 and TRBJ1-1): EPEVTQTPSHQVTQMGQEVILRCVPISNHLYFYWYRQILGQKVEFLVSFYNNEISEKSEIFDDQFSVERPDGSNFTLKIRSTKLEDSAMYFCASSEWTGLNTEAFFGQGTRLTVV.

This clone was seen a single time. V is TRBV4-3 and J is TRBJ2-2, with 9 bases aligning to TRBD1. The CDR3 contains 15 residues. J gave up 9 bases and V 1 base, and 6 bases lay outside the gene matches. Per the germline V gene, CDR1 is LGHNA and CDR2 is YSLEER. CDR3 sequence (DNA): TGCGCCAGCAGCCAAGCGGGACAGGGTATAAGGGAGCTGTTTTTT. This gives the protein CASSQAGQGIRELFF.

A few counts support this clone. The chain recombines TRBV7-9 with TRBJ1-4; 11 nucleotides line up with TRBD1. The CDR3 totals 18 residues. V lost 1 base and J lost 1; bases outside the gene matches: 5. Germline-derived CDR1 and CDR2 are SEHNR and FQNEAQ (reference sequence). Written as DNA, the CDR3 is TGTGCCAGCAGCTTAGGCCGGACAGGGGGCAGAACTAATGAAAAACTGTTTTTT. Translated: CASSLGRTGGRTNEKLFF.

The J gene is TRBJ2-3, the V gene TRBV7-9; 12 bases align to TRBD2. Germline V CDR1 and CDR2: SEHNR, FQNEAQ (reference sequence). This CDR3 contains 15 residues. The V gene end was trimmed by 5 bases and the J gene end by 5 bases; junction bases not matched to a gene: 5. The CDR3 spells CASSAQTSGRDTQYF. The CDR3, as DNA: TGTGCCAGCAGCGCCCAGACTAGCGGGAGAGATACGCAGTATTTT.

The genes are TRBV4-1 and TRBJ2-7; D might be TRBD1 (5 bases). CDR3 size: 15 residues. Germline lookup yields CDR1 MGHRA and CDR2 YSYEKL. V was clipped by 1 base and J by 2 bases, with 12 bases between them. CDR3 sequence reads: CASSQVWTSPYEQYF. In DNA, the CDR3 is TGCGCCAGCAGCCAAGTCTGGACATCTCCCTACGAGCAGTACTTC.

The chain joins TRBV7-2 to TRBJ2-7; no clear D. Per the germline V gene, CDR1 is SGHTA and CDR2 is FQGNSA. The CDR3 totals 14 residues. V dropped 6 bases and J dropped 3 bases, with 15 bases sitting between them. As DNA, the CDR3 is TGTGCCAGCAGGGAGACGACGCGGAACTACGAGCAGTACTTC. It is translated as CASRETTRNYEQYF. Based on the CDR3 plus reference TRBV7-2 and TRBJ2-7, the full variable domain is GAGVSQSPSNKVTEKGKDVELRCDPISGHTALYWYRQSLGQGLEFLIYFQGNSAPDKSGLPSDRFSAERTGGSVSTLTIQRTQQEDSAVYLCASRETTRNYEQYFGPGTRLTVT.

This rearrangement joins TRBV6-5 to TRBJ1-1, with 10 bases fitting TRBD1. Germline V CDR1 and CDR2: MNHEY, SVGAGI. CDR3 size: 16 residues. The ends lost 4 bases at V and 4 bases at J; junction bases unmatched: 9. CDR3 DNA sequence: TGTGCCAGCAGTTCCCACCCGGGACAGGGGAGCACTGAAGCTTTCTTT. Amino acid sequence: CASSSHPGQGSTEAFF.

The V gene is TRBV19, the J gene TRBJ1-1, with TRBD1 matching over 11 bases. Germline trimming cut 3 bases from V and 5 bases from J; bases unmatched to any gene: 14. This CDR3 has 18 amino acids. The germline CDR1 and CDR2 sequences are LNHDA and SQIVND (reference sequence). The CDR3 is CASSIPTPRTGGRTEAFF. The CDR3 coding sequence is TGTGCCAGTAGTATTCCGACCCCACGGACAGGGGGCAGGACTGAAGCTTTCTTT. Supplemented by reference TRBV19 and TRBJ1-1, the full variable domain reads DGGITQSPKYLFRKEGQNVTLSCEQNLNHDAMYWYRQDPGQGLRLIYYSQIVNDFQKGDIAEGYSVSREKKESFPLTVTSAQKNPTAFYLCASSIPTPRTGGRTEAFFGQGTRLTVV.

The genes are TRBV5-8 and TRBJ1-2, with D possibly matching TRBD1 (6 bases). V was shortened by 4 bases and J by 0 bases, with 16 bases between the two germline ends. The CDR3 sequence is 16 residues long. Germline CDR1 reads SGHTS; CDR2 reads YDEGEE. In DNA, the CDR3 is TGTGCCAGCAGCATATACCGGGACACCACTAACTATGGCTACACCTTC. It encodes CASSIYRDTTNYGYTF.

This chain links TRBV5-1 with TRBJ2-5, with 9 bases identical to TRBD2. The germline V gene has CDR1 SGHRS and CDR2 YFSETQ. This CDR3 has 16 amino acids. With V trimmed by 4 bases and J by 1 base, 8 bases remained unmatched. CDR3 coding DNA: TGCGCCAGCAGCCCCGTGGGAGCGGGGGGCCAAGAGACCCAGTACTTC. It yields the protein CASSPVGAGGQETQYF.

The J gene is TRBJ2-1, the V gene TRBV9; 8 positions agree with TRBD2. This CDR3 has 14 residues. After removal of 8 bases from V and 4 bases from J, the junction contained 8 bases not matched to a gene. Germline CDR1 and CDR2: SGDLS and YYNGEE. CDR3 protein: CARLAGPTYNEQFF. In DNA form, the CDR3 reads TGTGCCAGGTTAGCGGGACCCACTTACAATGAGCAGTTCTTC.

This chain links TRBV10-3 with TRBJ2-5; 7 nucleotides align to TRBD2. The germline CDR1 and CDR2 sequences are ENHRY and SYGVKD. The CDR3 sequence is 15 residues long. V trimming: 3 bases; J trimming: 5 bases; junction bases outside the gene matches: 9. CDR3: CAISDMGGKRETQYF. The DNA of the CDR3 is TGTGCCATCAGTGACATGGGGGGGAAGAGGGAGACCCAGTACTTC.